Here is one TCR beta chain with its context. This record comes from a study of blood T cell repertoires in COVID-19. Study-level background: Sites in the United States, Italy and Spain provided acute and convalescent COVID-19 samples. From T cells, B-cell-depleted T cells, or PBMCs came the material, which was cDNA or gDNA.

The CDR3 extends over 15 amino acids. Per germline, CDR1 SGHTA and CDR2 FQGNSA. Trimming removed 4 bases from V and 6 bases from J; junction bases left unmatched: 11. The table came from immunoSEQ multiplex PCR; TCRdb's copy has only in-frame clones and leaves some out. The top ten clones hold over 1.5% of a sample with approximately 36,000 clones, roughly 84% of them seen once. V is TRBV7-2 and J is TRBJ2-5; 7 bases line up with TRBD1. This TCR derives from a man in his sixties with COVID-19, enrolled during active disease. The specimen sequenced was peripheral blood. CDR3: CASSSAWGRGKTQYF. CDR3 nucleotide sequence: TGTGCCAGCAGCTCGGCTTGGGGCAGGGGGAAGACCCAGTACTTC.